The 25 T cell receptor beta chains below were found in one sample sequenced in a study of identical twins. MiXCR, run by TCRdb on the 5' RACE reads, gives a single entry per CDR3 protein. The sample holds around 530,000 distinct CDR3 sequences, 15% seen once. These data were also reused for a study on yellow fever vaccine responses in identical twins.

The sample comprised CD4+ T cells sorted from blood. Source of these receptors: a woman younger than 30 in good health.

There are a few counts of this clonotype. The genes are TRBV18 and TRBJ2-3; D uncertain. V dropped 3 bases and J dropped 0 bases, with 7 bases sitting between them. Germline CDR1 is KGHSH and CDR2 is LQKENI. The CDR3 consists of 14 residues. CDR3 region: CASSPAVSTDTQYF. CDR3 DNA: TGTGCCAGCTCACCGGCGGTTAGCACAGATACGCAGTATTTT.

This clonotype showed up just a few times. The V gene is TRBV2, the J gene TRBJ1-5; D remains ambiguous. Germline V CDR1 and CDR2: SNHLY, FYNNEI. Trimming pared 5 bases from V and 4 bases from J, leaving 3 bases between. This CDR3 spans 11 amino acids. Here the CDR3 reads CASSINQPQHF. The CDR3 DNA reads as TGTGCCAGCAGTATAAATCAGCCCCAGCATTTT.

This clonotype was detected many times. The chain uses TRBV29-1 and TRBJ2-1; D uncertain. Trimming pared 6 bases from V and 10 bases from J, leaving 16 bases between. CDR1 SQVTM and CDR2 ANQGSEA come from the germline V gene. The length of the CDR3 is 12 residues. CDR3 amino acids: CSVDGPSGEQFF. CDR3 in DNA: TGCAGCGTGGATGGGCCGTCTGGGGAGCAGTTCTTC.

The gene calls are TRBV15 and TRBJ2-5, with TRBD2 matching 7 bases. Unmatched junction bases numbered 8, after V lost 5 bases and J lost 5 bases. Per germline, CDR1 LNHNV and CDR2 YYDKDF (reference sequence). This CDR3 is 14 amino acids long. This chain's CDR3 is CATSRGWEGETQYF. CDR3 coding DNA: TGTGCCACCAGCCGCGGGTGGGAGGGGGAGACCCAGTACTTC.

J is TRBJ2-1 and V is TRBV7-8; 14 bases map to TRBD2. V lost 5 bases to trimming and J lost 9 bases; unmatched junction nucleotides: 21. This CDR3 has 20 residues. The germline V gene encodes CDR1 SGHVS and CDR2 FQNEAQ. CDR3 protein: CASSRQSGTSGSSYLAEQFF. The DNA of the CDR3 is TGTGCCAGCAGCCGCCAATCCGGGACTAGCGGGAGTAGTTACCTTGCTGAGCAGTTCTTC.

This clonotype was seen ten or more times. This rearrangement joins TRBV5-1 to TRBJ2-3, with TRBD2 matching 8 bases. CDR3 size: 14 residues. Germline CDR1 is SGHRS and CDR2 is YFSETQ. With 7 bases clipped from V and 2 bases from J, the junction kept 6 bases outside the gene matches. The CDR3 sequence: CASYSGGHTDTQYF. The CDR3 coding sequence is TGCGCCAGCTACAGCGGGGGCCACACAGATACGCAGTATTTT.

There are a few counts of this clonotype. The chain recombines TRBV29-1 with TRBJ2-1; 10 positions match TRBD1. The length of the CDR3 is 14 residues. The V gene's germline CDR1 is SQVTM and CDR2 ANQGSEA. J gave up 7 bases and V 8 bases, and 11 bases lay outside the gene matches. The CDR3 here is CSTPGTGVENEQFF. Here the CDR3 DNA reads TGCAGCACCCCCGGGACAGGGGTCGAAAATGAGCAGTTCTTC.

The J gene is TRBJ2-5, the V gene TRBV4-2, with D possibly matching TRBD2 (7 bases). Germline CDR1 is LGHNA and CDR2 is YNFKEQ. This CDR3 is built from 17 residues. Trimming pared 4 bases from V and 0 bases from J, leaving 18 bases between. The CDR3 DNA is TGTGCCAGCAGCCTGAACGTCGCGGGGGCGAACCAAGAGACCCAGTACTTC. Encoded protein: CASSLNVAGANQETQYF.

The chain uses TRBV19 and TRBJ2-1, with TRBD1 as a possible D gene (6 bases). Trimming stripped 5 bases from V and 9 bases from J, with 11 bases between. CDR3 size: 12 residues. Germline V CDR1 and CDR2: LNHDA, SQIVND (reference sequence). The CDR3: CASSPQGSEQFF. The CDR3 DNA is TGTGCCAGTAGTCCACAGGGTAGTGAGCAGTTCTTC.

The chain employs TRBV4-1 and TRBJ2-1; D possibly corresponds to TRBD1 (5 bases). Per germline, CDR1 MGHRA and CDR2 YSYEKL. V shed 1 base and J shed 4 bases, with 14 bases lying between them. This CDR3 comprises 16 residues. For the CDR3, the DNA is TGCGCCAGCAGCCAAGGGTCTTCACAGGCTTACAATGAGCAGTTCTTC. Translation gives CASSQGSSQAYNEQFF.

The gene calls are TRBV9 and TRBJ2-7; tentative D call: TRBD1 (6 bases). Germline loops: CDR1 SGDLS, CDR2 YYNGEE. V lost 0 bases and J lost 4, with 14 bases in between. The CDR3 is made up of 15 amino acids. As DNA, the CDR3 is TGTGCCAGCAGCGTAGCAGGGGTAGGTGTGTACGAGCAGTACTTC. This encodes CASSVAGVGVYEQYF.

This chain uses TRBV20-1 with TRBJ2-2; TRBD2 aligns across 7 bases. Looked up from germline, CDR1 is DFQATT and CDR2 is SNEGSKA (reference sequence). The J segment lost 4 bases and the V segment lost 4 bases, leaving 6 bases of the junction unmatched. CDR3 length: 14 amino acids. The CDR3 DNA reads as TGCAGTGCTACAGGACTAGTTGTCACCGGGGAGCTGTTTTTT. Translated, it gives CSATGLVVTGELFF.

This clonotype was observed a few times. V is TRBV6-5 and J is TRBJ2-4; 8 bases agree with TRBD1. This CDR3 comprises 18 residues. Per the germline V gene, CDR1 is MNHEY and CDR2 is SVGAGI. V dropped 2 bases and J dropped 0; count of bases not matched to a gene: 9. CDR3 protein: CASSYGRGLGLAKNIQYF. Here the CDR3 DNA reads TGTGCCAGCAGTTACGGCAGGGGGCTCGGTCTAGCCAAAAACATTCAGTACTTC.

V and J are TRBV6-1 and TRBJ2-1; the match to TRBD2 covers 7 bases. The J segment lost 6 bases and the V segment lost 7 bases, leaving 6 bases of the junction unmatched. Germline loops: CDR1 MNHNS, CDR2 SASEGT. CDR3 size: 13 residues. The CDR3 is CASKPGGVNEQFF. The CDR3 nucleotides read TGTGCCAGCAAACCGGGGGGTGTCAATGAGCAGTTCTTC.

The rearrangement links TRBV5-1 to TRBJ2-7, with 7 bases that match TRBD1. The V and J ends lost 4 bases and 1 base, in that order; junction bases with no gene match: 8. The CDR3 spans 15 residues. Per the germline V gene, CDR1 is SGHRS and CDR2 is YFSETQ. CDR3 residues: CASSTGTATSYEQYV. DNA of the CDR3: TGCGCCAGCAGCACCGGGACAGCTACTTCCTACGAGCAGTACGTC.

This clonotype was detected a few times. The J gene is TRBJ2-3, the V gene TRBV5-4; 9 bases agree with TRBD2. Per germline, CDR1 SGHNT and CDR2 YYREEE (reference sequence). The CDR3 consists of 15 residues. J lost 5 bases, V lost 2 bases, and 6 bases had no gene match. The CDR3 DNA follows: TGTGCCAGCAGCTTCGGCGGGGGGGCCGAAGATACGCAGTATTTT. Its protein is CASSFGGGAEDTQYF.

The chain employs TRBV12-3 or TRBV12-4 and TRBJ1-5; D is ambiguous. The length of the CDR3 is 15 residues. Trimming cost V 7 bases and J 2 bases, with 15 bases left between them. CDR3 protein: CASMFLGRGNQPQHF. The CDR3 DNA follows: TGTGCCAGCATGTTTCTGGGTCGGGGCAATCAGCCCCAGCATTTT.

There are a few counts of this clonotype. The rearrangement joins TRBV29-1 to TRBJ2-3; D possibly corresponds to TRBD2 (6 bases). The germline V and J ends were trimmed by 4 bases and 1 base, with 15 bases remaining between them. Germline CDR1 reads SQVTM; CDR2 reads ANQGSEA. The CDR3 is 15 amino acids. Written as DNA, the CDR3 is TGCAGCGTTGGGGCCCTTCAGCGGGGCACAGATACGCAGTATTTT. Translating gives CSVGALQRGTDTQYF.

This chain connects TRBV6-2 or TRBV6-3 to TRBJ2-7; D is perhaps TRBD2 (6 bases). Trimming shortened V by 5 bases and J by 3 bases, and 14 bases separated the two germline ends. Germline V gene sequence: CDR1 MNHEY, CDR2 SVGEGT. This CDR3 has 14 residues. CDR3 bases: TGTGCCAGCAGTCTTTCTAGCGACGTCTACGAGCAGTACTTC. It specifies CASSLSSDVYEQYF.

This rearrangement joins TRBV27 to TRBJ1-6; perhaps TRBD1 as D (5 bases). Trimming removed 6 bases from V and 6 bases from J, with 18 bases in between. The length of the CDR3 is 16 residues. Germline V gene sequence: CDR1 MNHEY, CDR2 SMNVEV (reference sequence). The DNA of the CDR3 is TGTGCCAGCAGAATCAAATTCACAGGCGGTAATTCACCCCTCCACTTT. Its translation is CASRIKFTGGNSPLHF.

The rearrangement links TRBV29-1 to TRBJ1-1; D perhaps matches TRBD1 (5 bases). CDR1 is SQVTM and CDR2 is ANQGSEA in the germline V gene. The CDR3 has 13 residues. V was cut by 4 bases and J by 10 bases, with 19 bases left in between. Here the CDR3 reads CSVAGETGGGAFF. CDR3 nucleotides: TGCAGCGTTGCGGGAGAAACAGGTGGCGGAGCTTTCTTT.

This chain joins TRBV29-1 and TRBJ1-5; possibly TRBD1 for D (5 bases). The CDR3 is 13 residues long. Per the germline V gene, CDR1 is SQVTM and CDR2 is ANQGSEA. Trimming shortened V by 6 bases and J by 4 bases, and 13 bases separated the two germline ends. The CDR3 protein is CSVGDGGNQPQHF. The CDR3 DNA is TGCAGCGTGGGGGACGGTGGGAATCAGCCCCAGCATTTT.

The chain carries TRBV5-1 and TRBJ2-1, with a possible D match to TRBD2 (6 bases). Trimming cost V 0 bases and J 9 bases, with 16 bases left between them. From germline, CDR1 is SGHRS and CDR2 YFSETQ. This CDR3 has 15 amino acids. CDR3 in amino acids: CASSLVEGTRGEQFF. CDR3 coding DNA: TGCGCCAGCAGCTTGGTGGAGGGGACGAGGGGTGAGCAGTTCTTC.

This clonotype came up a few times. This chain joins TRBV3-1 and TRBJ1-5; D perhaps matches TRBD1 (5 bases). V lost 1 base and J 6 bases, leaving 10 bases between the germline ends. Germline assignment: CDR1 LGHDT and CDR2 YNNKEL (reference sequence). The CDR3 spans 14 residues. Written as DNA, the CDR3 is TGTGCCAGCAGCCAAGCAGGGTGGGGTCAGCCCCAGCATTTT. Protein sequence: CASSQAGWGQPQHF. The entire variable domain, with the rest obtained from reference TRBV3-1 and TRBJ1-5, is as follows: DTAVSQTPKYLVTQMGNDKSIKCEQNLGHDTMYWYKQDSKKFLKIMFSYNNKELIINETVPNRFSPKSPDKAHLNLHINSLELGDSAVYFCASSQAGWGQPQHFGDGTRLSIL.

This clonotype was seen a few times. The J gene is TRBJ2-1, the V gene TRBV19; TRBD2 aligns across 12 bases. This CDR3 spans 18 amino acids. V lost 4 bases, J lost 6 bases, and 13 bases stayed unmatched. Germline V gives CDR1 LNHDA, CDR2 SQIVND (reference sequence). The CDR3 loop is CASSKLAGGRLESNEQFF. CDR3 nucleotide sequence: TGTGCCAGTAGTAAACTAGCGGGGGGCCGGCTCGAATCCAATGAGCAGTTCTTC.